The T cell receptor beta chain under discussion was sequenced for a study of T-cell reconstitution after alpha-beta-depleted transplantation in children (dated by TCRdb to between 2015 and 2016). Background for the entire study: T-cell immune reconstitution after TCRalphabeta/CD19-depleted allogeneic hematopoietic cell transplantation in children was quantitatively tracked in the study by means of TCR repertoire profiling. What the research found in general, with its limitations: Over the following months the frequencies of hyperexpanded clones went down, and after one year T-cell counts and TCRbeta diversity were mostly credited to newly produced T cells. The apparently early recovery of alphabetaT-cell counts about two months after transplant reportedly depended on only several hundred rapidly expanded clones that came from non-depleted graft cells. In some patients, the high TCRbeta diversity seen at day 60 was put down to recipient T cells and intrathymic progenitors that had survived conditioning.

About this clonotype: The antigen this receptor binds is unknown. No much larger clonotype is one base removed from it; base qualities were not supplied.

V and J lose 3 bases and 0 bases, and a span of 11 bases separates them. CDR1 and CDR2 were assigned from the germline V gene (reference sequence) as SEHNR and FQNEAQ. The CDR3 runs 15 amino acids, cysteine and phenylalanine included. Left in the record is the CDR3 DNA by itself, 45 bases read in frame from the first base. The meaning of the sample's treatment or condition label: allogeneic hematopoietic cell transplantation with graft depleted of TCRalphabeta T cells and CD19 B cells. TCRalphabeta/CD19-depleted allogeneic hematopoietic cell grafts were given to the transplant recipients, all of whom were children. Library preparation employed PCR. Sequencing instrument: Illumina HiSeq 2500. To normalize quantification of the TCRbeta repertoire, the TCR libraries were built with molecular barcoding that relied on unique molecular identifiers. The raw public data were reprocessed by TCRdb itself: fastp quality trimming at Q25, MiXCR clonotype calling, in-frame beta chains only. Every distinct CDR3 protein forms one entry, paired with its most common genes and DNA. Across this sample there are approximately 500,000 distinct CDR3 sequences, with over 20% seen only once. The ten largest clones take up around 36% of the sample.

Sequenced here: PBMCs, sampled before TCRalphabeta/CD19-depleted stem cell transplant. Recombination linked TRBV7-9 to TRBJ1-1, with the D segment identity uncertain. This sequence was found in a boy younger than two with Wiskott-Aldrich syndrome, due to receive a stem cell transplant. CDR3 sequence: CASSLIQPLNTEAFF. At the DNA level, the sequence is TGTGCCAGCAGCTTGATACAGCCTTTGAACACTGAAGCTTTCTTT.